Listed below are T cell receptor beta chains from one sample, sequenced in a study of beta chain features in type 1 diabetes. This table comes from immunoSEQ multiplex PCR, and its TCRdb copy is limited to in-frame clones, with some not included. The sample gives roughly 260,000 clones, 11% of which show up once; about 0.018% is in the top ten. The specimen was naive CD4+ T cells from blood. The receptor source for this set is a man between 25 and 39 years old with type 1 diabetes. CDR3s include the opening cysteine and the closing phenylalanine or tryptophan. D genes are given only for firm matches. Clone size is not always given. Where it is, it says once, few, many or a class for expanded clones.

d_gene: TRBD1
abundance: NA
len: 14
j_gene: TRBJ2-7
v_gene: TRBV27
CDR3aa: CASSARGPTYEQYF
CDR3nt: TGTGCCAGCAGCGCTAGGGGGCCAACCTACGAGCAGTACTTC

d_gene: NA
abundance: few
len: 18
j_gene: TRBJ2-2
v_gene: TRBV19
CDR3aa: CASSTPTGRSTNTGELFF
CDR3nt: TGTGCCAGTAGTACGCCTACAGGGCGGTCTACCAACACCGGGGAGCTGTTTTTT

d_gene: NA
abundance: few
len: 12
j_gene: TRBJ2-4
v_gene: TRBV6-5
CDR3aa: CASARGADIQYF
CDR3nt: TGTGCCAGCGCCCGGGGGGCCGACATTCAGTACTTC

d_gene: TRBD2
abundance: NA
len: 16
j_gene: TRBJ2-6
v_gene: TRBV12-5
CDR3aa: CASGQSGVAGANVLTF
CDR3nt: TGTGCTAGTGGTCAAAGCGGGGTAGCTGGGGCCAACGTCCTGACTTTC

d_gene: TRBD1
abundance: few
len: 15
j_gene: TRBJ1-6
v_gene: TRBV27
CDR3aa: CASSLIGRGRSPLHF
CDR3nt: TGTGCCAGCAGTTTAATAGGCAGGGGGCGTTCACCCCTCCACTTT

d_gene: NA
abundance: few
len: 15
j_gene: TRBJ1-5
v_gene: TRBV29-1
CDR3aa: CSVKGREGENQPQHF
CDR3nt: TGCAGCGTTAAGGGAAGGGAAGGGGAAAATCAGCCCCAGCATTTT

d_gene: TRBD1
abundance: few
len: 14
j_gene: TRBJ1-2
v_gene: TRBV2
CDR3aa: CASSAEGQAYGYTF
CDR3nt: TGTGCCAGCAGTGCTGAGGGACAGGCCTATGGCTACACCTTC

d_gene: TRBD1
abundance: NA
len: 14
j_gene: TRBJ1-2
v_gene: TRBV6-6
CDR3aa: CASRPTGVQGGYTF
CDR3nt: TGTGCCAGCAGGCCGACAGGGGTCCAAGGGGGCTACACCTTC

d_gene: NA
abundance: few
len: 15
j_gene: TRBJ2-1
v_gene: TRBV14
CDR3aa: CASSQSGGDHNEQFF
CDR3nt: TGTGCCAGCAGCCAAAGCGGAGGGGACCACAATGAGCAGTTCTTC

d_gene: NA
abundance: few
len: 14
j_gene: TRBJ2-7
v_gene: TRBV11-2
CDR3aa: CASSLGLVSYEQYF
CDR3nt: TGTGCCAGCAGCTTAGGACTCGTCTCCTACGAGCAGTACTTC

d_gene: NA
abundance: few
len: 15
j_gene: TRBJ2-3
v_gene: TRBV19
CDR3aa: CASSRDSSSTDTQYF
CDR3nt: TGTGCCAGTAGCCGGGACTCGTCTAGCACAGATACGCAGTATTTT

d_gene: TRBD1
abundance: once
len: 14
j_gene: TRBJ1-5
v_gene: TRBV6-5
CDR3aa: CASSYTGEGQPQHF
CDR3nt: TGTGCCAGCAGTTACACAGGGGAAGGTCAGCCCCAGCATTTT

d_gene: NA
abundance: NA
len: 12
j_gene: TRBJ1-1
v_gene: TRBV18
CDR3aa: CASSPNRNEAFF
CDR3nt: TGTGCCAGCTCACCGAACAGGAATGAAGCTTTCTTT

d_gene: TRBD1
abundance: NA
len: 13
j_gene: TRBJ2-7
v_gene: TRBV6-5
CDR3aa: CASSLTGQGVLYF
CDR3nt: TGTGCCAGCAGTCTTACGGGACAGGGAGTCCTGTACTTC

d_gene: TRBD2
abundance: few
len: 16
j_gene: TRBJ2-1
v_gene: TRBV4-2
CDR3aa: CASSQARGLAYNEQFF
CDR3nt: TGTGCCAGCAGCCAAGCGAGGGGACTAGCGTACAATGAGCAGTTCTTC

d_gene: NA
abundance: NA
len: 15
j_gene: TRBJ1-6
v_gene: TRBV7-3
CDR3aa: CASSLTGSDNSPLHF
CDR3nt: TGTGCCAGCAGCTTAACCGGGAGTGATAATTCACCCCTCCACTTT

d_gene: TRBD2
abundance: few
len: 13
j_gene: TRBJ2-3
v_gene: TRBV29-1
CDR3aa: CSVVAGGSDTQYF
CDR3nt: TGCAGCGTTGTCGCGGGGGGGTCAGATACGCAGTATTTT

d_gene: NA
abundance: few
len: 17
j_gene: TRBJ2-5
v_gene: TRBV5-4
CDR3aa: CASSLKEQSNRRETQYF
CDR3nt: TGTGCCAGCAGCTTGAAAGAGCAATCCAATCGAAGAGAGACCCAGTACTTC

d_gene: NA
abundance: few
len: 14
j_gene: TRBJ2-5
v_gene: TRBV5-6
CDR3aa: CASRQTGGQETQYF
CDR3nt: TGTGCCAGCAGGCAAACCGGGGGCCAAGAGACCCAGTACTTC

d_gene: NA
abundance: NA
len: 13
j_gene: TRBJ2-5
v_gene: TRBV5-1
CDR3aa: CASSFQQGETQYF
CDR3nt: TGCGCCAGCAGTTTTCAGCAGGGAGAGACCCAGTACTTC

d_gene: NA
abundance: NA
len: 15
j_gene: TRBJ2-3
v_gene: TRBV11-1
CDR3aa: CASSRTGRKTDTQYF
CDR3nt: TGTGCCAGCAGCCGCACAGGGCGAAAGACAGATACGCAGTATTTT

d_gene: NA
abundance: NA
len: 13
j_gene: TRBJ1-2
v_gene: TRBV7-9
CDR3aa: CASSFNGNYGYTF
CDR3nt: TGTGCCAGCAGCTTTAACGGGAACTATGGCTACACCTTC

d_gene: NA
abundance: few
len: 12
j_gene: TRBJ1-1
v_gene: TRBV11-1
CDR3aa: CASSERRTEAFF
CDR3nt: TGTGCCAGCAGCGAACGGCGGACTGAAGCTTTCTTT

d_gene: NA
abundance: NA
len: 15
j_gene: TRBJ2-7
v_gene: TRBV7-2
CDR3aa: CASSLVSQGEGRQYF
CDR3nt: TGTGCCAGCAGCTTAGTGTCACAGGGAGAGGGGAGGCAGTACTTC

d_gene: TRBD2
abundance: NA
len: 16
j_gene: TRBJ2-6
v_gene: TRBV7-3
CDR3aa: CASSLNGGAGANVLTF
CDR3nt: TGTGCCAGCAGCTTAAACGGGGGGGCTGGGGCCAACGTCCTGACTTTC

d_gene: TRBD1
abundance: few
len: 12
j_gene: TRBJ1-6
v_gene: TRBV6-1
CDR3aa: CASRPTGSPLHF
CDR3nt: TGTGCCAGCAGACCGACAGGGTCACCCCTCCACTTT

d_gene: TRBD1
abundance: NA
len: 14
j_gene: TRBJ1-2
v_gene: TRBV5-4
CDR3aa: CASSMNRGDYGYTF
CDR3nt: TGTGCCAGCAGCATGAACAGGGGAGACTATGGCTACACCTTC

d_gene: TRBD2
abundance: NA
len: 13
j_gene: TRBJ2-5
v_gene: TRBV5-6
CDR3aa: CASLGLGAETQYF
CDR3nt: TGTGCCAGCCTCGGACTAGGGGCTGAGACCCAGTACTTC

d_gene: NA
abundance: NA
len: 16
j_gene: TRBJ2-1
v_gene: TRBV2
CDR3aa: CASSGGRRGLYNEQFF
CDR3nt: TGTGCCAGCAGCGGGGGTAGGAGGGGGCTCTACAATGAGCAGTTCTTC

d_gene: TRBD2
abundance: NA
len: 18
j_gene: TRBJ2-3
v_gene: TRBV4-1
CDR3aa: CASSQVGTSGLSTDTQYF
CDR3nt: TGCGCCAGCAGCCAAGTCGGGACTAGCGGGCTGAGCACAGATACGCAGTATTTT

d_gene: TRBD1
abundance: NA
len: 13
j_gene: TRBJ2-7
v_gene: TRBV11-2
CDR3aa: CASSSDRAYEQYF
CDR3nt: TGTGCCAGCAGTTCCGACAGGGCCTACGAGCAGTACTTC

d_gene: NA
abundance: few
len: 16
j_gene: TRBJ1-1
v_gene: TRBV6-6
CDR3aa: CASSYPPPRVNTEAFF
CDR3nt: TGTGCCAGCAGTTACCCCCCCCCGCGAGTTAACACTGAAGCTTTCTTT

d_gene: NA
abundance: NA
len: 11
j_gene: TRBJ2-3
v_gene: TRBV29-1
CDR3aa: CSASRGDTQYF
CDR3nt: TGCAGCGCATCCCGGGGAGATACGCAGTATTTT

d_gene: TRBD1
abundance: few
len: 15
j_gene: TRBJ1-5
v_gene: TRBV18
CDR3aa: CASSWTGASSQPQHF
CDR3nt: TGTGCCAGCTCCTGGACAGGGGCGTCCAGTCAGCCCCAGCATTTT

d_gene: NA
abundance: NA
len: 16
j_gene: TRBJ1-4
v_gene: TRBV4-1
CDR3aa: CASSHRWETTNEKLFF
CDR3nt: TGCGCCAGCAGCCACAGATGGGAGACAACTAATGAAAAACTGTTTTTT

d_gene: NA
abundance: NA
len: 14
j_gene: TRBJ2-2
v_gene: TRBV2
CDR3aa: CASTPQVYTGELFF
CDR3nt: TGTGCCAGCACCCCTCAGGTTTACACCGGGGAGCTGTTTTTT

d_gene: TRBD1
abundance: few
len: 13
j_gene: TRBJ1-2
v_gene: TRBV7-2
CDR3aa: CASSRDRNYGYTF
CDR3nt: TGTGCCAGCAGCCGGGACAGAAACTATGGCTACACCTTC

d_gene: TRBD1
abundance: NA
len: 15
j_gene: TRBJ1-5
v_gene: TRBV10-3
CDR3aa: CAISTGQGLVQPQHF
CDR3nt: TGTGCCATCAGTACGGGACAGGGGCTTGTTCAGCCCCAGCATTTT

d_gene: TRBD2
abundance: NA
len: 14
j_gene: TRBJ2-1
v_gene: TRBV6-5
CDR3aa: CASSYASGGDEQFF
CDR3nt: TGTGCCAGCAGTTACGCTAGCGGGGGCGATGAGCAGTTCTTC

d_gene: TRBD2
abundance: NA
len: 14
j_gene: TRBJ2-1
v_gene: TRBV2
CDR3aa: CASKSREGSNEQFF
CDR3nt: TGTGCCAGCAAGTCCAGGGAGGGGTCCAATGAGCAGTTCTTC

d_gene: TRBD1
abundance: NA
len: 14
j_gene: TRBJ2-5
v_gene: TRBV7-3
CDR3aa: CASSPGTGGETQYF
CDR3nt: TGTGCCAGCAGCCCCGGGACAGGGGGGGAGACCCAGTACTTC

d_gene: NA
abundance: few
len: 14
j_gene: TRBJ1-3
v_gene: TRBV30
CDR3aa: CAWIPGRSGNTIYF
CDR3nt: TGTGCCTGGATCCCAGGGCGCTCTGGAAACACCATATATTTT

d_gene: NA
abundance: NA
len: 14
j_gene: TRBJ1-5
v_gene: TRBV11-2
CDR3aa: CASSLEQHYQPQHF
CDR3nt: TGTGCCAGCAGCTTAGAACAGCACTATCAGCCCCAGCATTTT

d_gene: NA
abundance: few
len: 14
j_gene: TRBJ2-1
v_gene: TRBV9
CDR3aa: CASSVGGSYNEQFF
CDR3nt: TGTGCCAGCAGCGTAGGAGGCTCCTACAATGAGCAGTTCTTC

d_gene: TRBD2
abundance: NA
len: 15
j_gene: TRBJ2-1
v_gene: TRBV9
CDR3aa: CASSAPSGGANEQFF
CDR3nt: TGTGCCAGCAGCGCCCCAAGCGGGGGGGCGAATGAGCAGTTCTTC